This T cell receptor beta chain was found in a study of blood T cell repertoires in COVID-19. Authors' data handling: Cell counts per sample came from amplifying reference gene primers. TCRdb keeps only in-frame clones here, not all; method: immunoSEQ multiplex PCR. That table furnishes V, J and clone size, whereas the DNA furnished D and trimming. The table has about 62,000 clones, roughly 88% seen once; the top ten hold 1% to 1.5%. The germline V gene encodes CDR1 LNHDA and CDR2 SQIVND (reference sequence). V was cut by 4 bases and J by 6 bases, with 9 bases left in between. The CDR3 extends over 13 amino acids.

The chain recombines TRBV19 with TRBJ1-4, with D possibly being TRBD1 (6 bases). This clonotype was sampled from a woman aged 80 or over with acute or convalescent COVID-19. What was sequenced was peripheral blood. In DNA, the CDR3 is TGTGCCAGTAGTAAGAGGACAGATGAAAAACTGTTTTTT. It translates to CASSKRTDEKLFF.